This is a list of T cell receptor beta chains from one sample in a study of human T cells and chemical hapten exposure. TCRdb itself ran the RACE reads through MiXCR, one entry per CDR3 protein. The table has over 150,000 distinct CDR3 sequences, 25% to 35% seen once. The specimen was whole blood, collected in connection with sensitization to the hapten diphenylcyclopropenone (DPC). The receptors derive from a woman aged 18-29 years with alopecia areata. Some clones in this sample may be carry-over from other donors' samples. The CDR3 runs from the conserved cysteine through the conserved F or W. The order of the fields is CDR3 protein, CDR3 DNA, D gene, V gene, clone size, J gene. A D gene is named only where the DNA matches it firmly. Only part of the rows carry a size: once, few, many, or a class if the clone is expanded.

CASSLKRDRQETQYF,TGTGCCAGCAGCCTTAAGAGGGACAGGCAAGAGACCCAGTACTTC,TRBD1,TRBV7-9,many,TRBJ2-5
CASSHEWELFF,TGTGCCAGCAGCCACGAATGGGAGCTGTTTTTT,-,TRBV7-9,few,TRBJ2-2
CASSPSVSGSSAYEQYF,TGTGCCAGCAGCCCGTCGGTTAGCGGGAGCTCCGCCTACGAGCAGTACTTC,TRBD2,TRBV9,-,TRBJ2-7
CASRPGHPGVPQHF,TGTGCCAGCAGACCGGGACACCCGGGCGTGCCCCAGCATTTT,-,TRBV12-3/TRBV12-4,-,TRBJ1-5
CSAKVPNTEAFF,TGCAGCGCCAAGGTTCCGAACACTGAAGCTTTCTTT,-,TRBV29-1,-,TRBJ1-1
CASSGRTAIHNYGYTF,TGTGCCAGCAGCGGACGGACCGCAATTCATAACTATGGCTACACCTTC,-,TRBV9,-,TRBJ1-2
CSVERDTGELFF,TGCAGCGTTGAGCGAGATACCGGGGAGCTGTTTTTT,-,TRBV29-1,few,TRBJ2-2
CASSQPGTGGNTIYF,TGCGCCAGCAGCCAGCCTGGGACAGGGGGAAACACCATATATTTT,TRBD1,TRBV4-1,-,TRBJ1-3
CASSLSIGLALNEQFF,TGTGCCAGCAGCTTATCCATCGGACTAGCCCTCAATGAGCAGTTCTTC,TRBD2,TRBV7-2,-,TRBJ2-1
CASSQAAGASTDTQYF,TGCGCCAGCAGCCAAGCGGCGGGGGCTAGCACAGATACGCAGTATTTT,-,TRBV4-3,few,TRBJ2-3
CASSGGTANSPLHF,TGCGCCAGCAGCGGTGGGACAGCCAATTCACCCCTCCACTTT,TRBD1,TRBV5-1,-,TRBJ1-6
CASSLDGGYNEQFF,TGTGCCAGCAGCTTAGACGGGGGCTACAATGAGCAGTTCTTC,-,TRBV7-9,-,TRBJ2-1
CSARDRVYGANVLTF,TGCAGTGCTAGAGATCGGGTATACGGGGCCAACGTCCTGACTTTC,-,TRBV20-1,few,TRBJ2-6
CASSPPLQGDTQYF,TGCGCCAGCAGCCCCCCTCTTCAAGGGGATACGCAGTATTTT,-,TRBV5-1,-,TRBJ2-3
CASSPPFEKLFF,TGCGCCAGCAGCCCTCCATTTGAAAAACTGTTTTTT,-,TRBV4-1,-,TRBJ1-4
CASSFTVLDTQYF,TGCGCCAGCAGCTTTACAGTGTTAGATACGCAGTATTTT,-,TRBV5-1,few,TRBJ2-3
CSARNPGQGYNEQFF,TGCAGTGCTAGAAATCCGGGACAGGGGTACAATGAGCAGTTCTTC,TRBD1,TRBV20-1,few,TRBJ2-1
CASSSPKGQGLRGNTIYF,TGTGCCAGCAGCTCTCCCAAGGGACAGGGGTTAAGGGGAAACACCATATATTTT,TRBD1,TRBV7-9,few,TRBJ1-3
CASSIDRGTEAFF,TGCGCCAGCAGCATTGACAGGGGGACTGAAGCTTTCTTT,TRBD1,TRBV5-1,-,TRBJ1-1
CASEGGSRAFF,TGTGCCAGCGAGGGGGGGTCGAGGGCTTTCTTT,-,TRBV7-2,-,TRBJ1-1
CASSSGQGNYVAPEGQFF,TGCGCCAGCAGCTCCGGACAGGGAAATTACGTCGCCCCAGAAGGGCAGTTCTTC,TRBD1,TRBV5-1,few,TRBJ2-1
CASSQEGAKNIQYF,TGTGCCAGCAGCCAAGAAGGGGCCAAAAACATTCAGTACTTC,-,TRBV4-2,few,TRBJ2-4
CASSRTSGRAYNEQFF,TGTGCCAGCAGCCGGACTAGCGGGAGGGCCTACAATGAGCAGTTCTTC,TRBD2,TRBV11-2,-,TRBJ2-1
CASSSRQGADEQYF,TGCGCCAGCAGCTCACGACAGGGGGCGGACGAGCAGTACTTC,TRBD1,TRBV4-1,few,TRBJ2-7
CSASSRVSYEQYF,TGCAGTGCTAGCTCGCGGGTCTCCTACGAGCAGTACTTC,-,TRBV20-1,few,TRBJ2-7
CASSVTGTTNSPLHF,TGTGCCAGCAGCGTAACAGGAACTACTAATTCACCCCTCCACTTT,-,TRBV9,few,TRBJ1-6
CSAPKGQTYEQYF,TGCAGTGCTCCGAAGGGACAGACCTACGAGCAGTACTTC,TRBD1,TRBV20-1,few,TRBJ2-7
CSVLAPGVDGAGELFF,TGCAGCGTTTTGGCCCCGGGGGTGGACGGAGCCGGGGAGCTGTTTTTT,-,TRBV29-1,-,TRBJ2-2
CASSSDRRLNTEAFF,TGCGCCAGCAGCTCGGACAGACGACTGAACACTGAAGCTTTCTTT,-,TRBV5-1,-,TRBJ1-1
CASSLGGEAFF,TGTGCCAGCAGTTTGGGGGGTGAAGCTTTCTTT,-,TRBV12-3/TRBV12-4,many,TRBJ1-1
CASSLEGARGEQYF,TGTGCCAGCAGCTTAGAGGGGGCCAGGGGAGAGCAGTACTTC,TRBD1,TRBV7-9,-,TRBJ2-7
CASSQEEGAGVDIQYF,TGCGCCAGCAGCCAAGAGGAGGGAGCAGGAGTGGACATTCAGTACTTC,-,TRBV4-3,once,TRBJ2-4
CSVGRGLAKETQYF,TGCAGCGTTGGGCGAGGACTAGCGAAGGAGACCCAGTACTTC,TRBD2,TRBV29-1,many,TRBJ2-5
CASSGGGYAEAFF,TGTGCCAGCAGCGGGGGGGGATATGCTGAAGCTTTCTTT,-,TRBV9,-,TRBJ1-1
CASSLSLGWQETQYF,TGTGCCAGCAGCTTGTCGCTGGGGTGGCAAGAGACCCAGTACTTC,-,TRBV11-2,-,TRBJ2-5
CSAPRGLAGGAYTQYF,TGCAGTGCTCCCAGGGGTCTAGCGGGCGGTGCCTATACGCAGTATTTT,TRBD2,TRBV20-1,few,TRBJ2-3
CASKWGSGNNEQFF,TGTGCCAGCAAATGGGGTAGCGGTAACAATGAGCAGTTCTTC,-,TRBV7-2,many,TRBJ2-1
CSVGTSGSRADTQYF,TGCAGCGTTGGGACTAGCGGGAGTCGTGCAGATACGCAGTATTTT,TRBD2,TRBV29-1,few,TRBJ2-3
CASSPTGTGSNQPQHF,TGCGCCAGCAGCCCGACCGGGACAGGTAGCAATCAGCCCCAGCATTTT,TRBD1,TRBV4-1,-,TRBJ1-5
CASRRDSNTDTQYF,TGTGCCAGCAGGAGGGACAGTAACACAGATACGCAGTATTTT,TRBD1,TRBV2,few,TRBJ2-3
CASSSTFTNSPLHF,TGTGCCAGCAGCTCTACTTTCACCAATTCACCCCTCCACTTT,-,TRBV13,-,TRBJ1-6
CASSLILAGGAYEQYF,TGCGCCAGCAGCTTGATACTAGCGGGGGGCGCCTACGAGCAGTACTTC,TRBD2,TRBV5-1,few,TRBJ2-7
CSAMGDRGFNEKLFF,TGCAGTGCCATGGGGGACAGAGGATTTAATGAAAAACTGTTTTTT,TRBD1,TRBV20-1,-,TRBJ1-4
CASRDTSSYEQYF,TGTGCCAGCAGGGACACAAGCTCCTACGAGCAGTACTTC,-,TRBV7-9,-,TRBJ2-7
CASSILTGTGGNEQFF,TGTGCCAGCAGTATATTGACCGGGACAGGTGGAAATGAGCAGTTCTTC,TRBD1,TRBV27,few,TRBJ2-1
CASSATTSGVYNEQFF,TGTGCCAGCAGCGCCACCACTAGCGGGGTGTACAATGAGCAGTTCTTC,TRBD2,TRBV9,-,TRBJ2-1
CASSQSDSESTDTQYF,TGCGCCAGCAGCCAGTCGGACTCGGAGAGCACAGATACGCAGTATTTT,-,TRBV4-3,-,TRBJ2-3
CASSVGLTEQFF,TGTGCCAGCAGCGTTGGACTGACTGAGCAGTTCTTC,-,TRBV7-2,-,TRBJ2-1
CASSQAGGVSQNGYTF,TGTGCCAGCAGCCAAGCGGGGGGCGTTTCTCAAAATGGCTACACCTTC,-,TRBV3-1,few,TRBJ1-2
CASSEAGRGGELFF,TGTGCCAGCAGTGAAGCGGGGCGAGGCGGGGAGCTGTTTTTT,-,TRBV2,-,TRBJ2-2
CASSPYVGRRNQPQHF,TGTGCCAGCAGTCCGTATGTGGGACGGAGGAATCAGCCCCAGCATTTT,-,TRBV6-2/TRBV6-3,-,TRBJ1-5
CATTTGTRSYGYTF,TGTGCCACAACTACCGGGACACGATCTTATGGCTACACCTTC,-,TRBV12-3/TRBV12-4,once,TRBJ1-2
CASPFGAISSYNEQFF,TGTGCCAGCCCCTTCGGAGCGATTAGCTCCTACAATGAGCAGTTCTTC,-,TRBV2,few,TRBJ2-1